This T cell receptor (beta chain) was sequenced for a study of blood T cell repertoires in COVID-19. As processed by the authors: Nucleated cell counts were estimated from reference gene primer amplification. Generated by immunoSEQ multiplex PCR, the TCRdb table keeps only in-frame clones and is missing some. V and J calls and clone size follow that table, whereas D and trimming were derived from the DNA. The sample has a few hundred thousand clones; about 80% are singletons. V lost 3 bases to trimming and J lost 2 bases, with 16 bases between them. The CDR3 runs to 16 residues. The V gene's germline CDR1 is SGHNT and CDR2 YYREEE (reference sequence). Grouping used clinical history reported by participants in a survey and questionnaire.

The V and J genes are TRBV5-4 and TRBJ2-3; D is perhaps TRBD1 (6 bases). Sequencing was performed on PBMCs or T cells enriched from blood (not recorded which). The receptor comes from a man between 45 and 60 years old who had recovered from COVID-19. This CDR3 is CASSSDRSKITDTQYF. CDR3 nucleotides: TGTGCCAGCAGCTCGGACAGATCAAAAATCACAGATACGCAGTATTTT.